A single TCR beta chain is shown here with its context. As yet, its antigen is unknown. V gave up 3 bases and J gave up 7 bases, with 12 bases separating them. This CDR3 is 13 amino acids long. CDR1 is MDHEN, CDR2 SYDVKM, per germline. A quantitative 5'-RACE method, one with molecular barcodes, was used to make TCR beta libraries. TCRdb fed the 5' RACE reads into MiXCR, producing one record per CDR3 protein. Of about 350,000 distinct CDR3 sequences in the sample, 20% to 25% were seen once. This sample is part of a study of CD8 T cells in ankylosing spondylitis. The study's findings and limits: Enrichment of disease-linked clones was reportedly significant in matched ankylosing spondylitis synovial fluid.

V gene TRBV28 combines with J gene TRBJ1-1; D gene unclear. This TCR derives from a male donor with ankylosing spondylitis or in good health (not recorded which). The material sequenced was blood, either unsorted or a sorted T cell fraction (not recorded which). The CDR3 bases are TGTGCCAGCAGTTTCCACCTTGTTGTTGAAGCTTTCTTT. This translates into CASSFHLVVEAFF.